Listed below are T cell receptor beta chains from one sample, sequenced in a study of CD8+CD57+ T cells in acquired aplastic anemia. One entry per CDR3 protein, called by TCRdb with MiXCR from the reads. In the table there are hundreds of thousands of distinct CDR3 sequences, approximately 56% of which are singletons. Sequencing was performed on sorted CD4+, CD8+, or CD8+CD57+ T cells (not recorded which) from PBMCs. The receptor source for this set is a human donor with severe aplastic anemia or a healthy control (not recorded which). Each CDR3 is given with its conserved first and last residue. D genes are given only for firm matches. Rows give clone size only sometimes, using once, few, many, or a class for an expanded clone.

>17|TRBV20-1|-|-|TRBJ1-1
TGCAGTGCCACCGAACCCCTGAAGGGCAAGCTGAACACTGAAGCTTTCTTT
CSATEPLKGKLNTEAFF
>15|TRBV29-1|-|TRBD2|TRBJ2-7
TGCAGCGTTGAACCGACTAGCGGGAGTAACTACGAGCAGAACTTC
CSVEPTSGSNYEQNF
>14|TRBV11-2|many|-|TRBJ1-2
TGTGCCAGCAGCTTAAACGGTCTCTTCTATGGCTACACCTTC
CASSLNGLFYGYTF
>17|TRBV15|-|-|TRBJ2-6
TGTGCCACCAGCAGAGATCTGGGAGTATCTGGGGCCAACGTCCTGACTTTC
CATSRDLGVSGANVLTF
>14|TRBV5-1|-|TRBD1|TRBJ2-7
TGCGCCAGCAGCATACAGGGGGCGGGCACCGGGTGGTACTTC
CASSIQGAGTGWYF
>16|TRBV7-9|many|-|TRBJ1-2
TGTGCCAGCAGCTTAGATGTGGGGAAGGCAGCCTCTGGCTACACCTTC
CASSLDVGKAASGYTF
>14|TRBV19|-|-|TRBJ1-5
TGTGCCAGTAGTGTACACGGTAGCAATCAGCCCCAGCATTTT
CASSVHGSNQPQHF
>15|TRBV5-1|many|TRBD2|TRBJ2-5
TGCGCCAGCAGCTTCCACGGGGGGGGGGAAGAGACCCAGTACTTC
CASSFHGGGEETQYF
>18|TRBV7-3|-|TRBD2|TRBJ2-1
TGTGCCAGCAGCTTACTGGGGTACGGTAGCGGGAGTAGAAATGAGCAGTTCTTC
CASSLLGYGSGSRNEQFF
>14|TRBV7-3|-|-|TRBJ2-5
TGTGCCAGCAGCTTCCCCGGGCCTCAAGAGACCCAGTACTTC
CASSFPGPQETQYF
>18|TRBV20-1|-|-|TRBJ2-6
TGCAGTGCTAGAGTTCGGGCAGGTTCCTCCTCTGGGGCCAACGTCCTGACTTTC
CSARVRAGSSSGANVLTF
>14|TRBV7-3|-|-|TRBJ2-5
TGTGCCAGCAGCCAACCGGGGGAAGGAGAGACCCAGTACTTC
CASSQPGEGETQYF
>11|TRBV6-1|many|-|TRBJ1-6
TGTGCCAGCAACACTAATTCACCCCTCCACTTT
CASNTNSPLHF
>11|TRBV6-2/TRBV6-3|-|-|TRBJ1-5
TGTATCTGTTGCGCGAATCAGCCCCAGCATTTT
CICCANQPQHF
>15|TRBV5-1|-|TRBD2|TRBJ2-3
TGCGCCAGCAGCACTCGTCCCGGGACTAGCGCGACGCAGTATTTT
CASSTRPGTSATQYF
>15|TRBV7-2|-|-|TRBJ1-1
TGTGCCAGCAGCTTAGGTGGGGGCGCAGGCACTGAAGCTTTCTTT
CASSLGGGAGTEAFF
>17|TRBV11-3|many|-|TRBJ2-2
TGTGCCAGCAGCACCTATCTGGGAGCCGGAACGACCGGGGAGCTGTTTTTT
CASSTYLGAGTTGELFF
>18|TRBV27|-|TRBD2|TRBJ2-3
TGTGCCAGCAGTCTCCTCACTAGCGGGGGCCCACCCACAGATACGCAGTATTTT
CASSLLTSGGPPTDTQYF
>13|TRBV29-1|-|TRBD2|TRBJ2-5
TGCAGCGTTTCTAGCGGGGGGGCGGAGACCCAGTACTTC
CSVSSGGAETQYF
>12|TRBV19|-|-|TRBJ2-7
TGTGCCAGTAGTGAGACGGCCTACGAGCAGTACTTC
CASSETAYEQYF
>16|TRBV6-8|-|-|TRBJ2-3
TGTGCCAGCAGTTACTCCGCTGGGGATCGGGCAGATACGCAGTATTTT
CASSYSAGDRADTQYF
>13|TRBV6-2/TRBV6-3|-|-|TRBJ2-1
TGTGCCAGCAGTGACGCGGGGCCCAATGAGCAGTTCTTC
CASSDAGPNEQFF
>16|TRBV20-1|-|TRBD2|TRBJ2-7
TGCAGTGCTAGAGTAGGGCTAGCGGGCTTATTCGACGAGCAGTACTTC
CSARVGLAGLFDEQYF
>16|TRBV7-2|-|-|TRBJ1-3
TGTGCCAGCAGCTTTGACACCATCAGCTCTGGAAACACCATGTATTTT
CASSFDTISSGNTMYF
>14|TRBV20-1|-|TRBD1|TRBJ1-2
TGCAGTGCTAGAGATCTGGACAGGGCCTATGGCTACACCTTC
CSARDLDRAYGYTF
>16|TRBV7-8|-|-|TRBJ2-5
TGTGCCAGCAGCTTAGGGTCAGGACATGGGAAGTGGACCCAGTACTTC
CASSLGSGHGKWTQYF
>15|TRBV20-1|-|TRBD1|TRBJ1-6
TGCAGTGCTAGATCCTCGGACAGGGCAGGTTCACCCCTCCACTTT
CSARSSDRAGSPLHF
>14|TRBV7-6|-|-|TRBJ2-2
TGTGCCAGCAGCCAATCGGATTGGACCGGGGAGCTGTTTTTT
CASSQSDWTGELFF
>14|TRBV7-9|-|-|TRBJ2-5
TGTGCCAGCAGCACTACAGGGTCAGCAGAGACCCAGTACTTC
CASSTTGSAETQYF
>15|TRBV11-2|once|-|TRBJ2-2
TGTGCCAGCAGCCCAGATACAACCAGCCTCGGGGAGCTGTTTTTT
CASSPDTTSLGELFF
>15|TRBV2|-|TRBD2|TRBJ2-1
TGTGCCAGCAGGGAAGGACTAGCGGACGTCAATGAGCAGTTCTTC
CASREGLADVNEQFF
>16|TRBV20-1|many|TRBD1|TRBJ2-2
TGCAGTGCTAGAGTTGGGGGACAGGGTAACACCGGGGAGCTGTTTTTT
CSARVGGQGNTGELFF
>14|TRBV7-2|many|-|TRBJ1-1
TGTGCCAGCAGCTTAGACTCTCGGGGCGGTATGGCTTTCTTT
CASSLDSRGGMAFF
>11|TRBV19|-|-|TRBJ1-2
TGTGCCAGTAGTATACAGGAGGGCTACACCTTC
CASSIQEGYTF
>16|TRBV24-1|-|TRBD2|TRBJ2-3
TGTGCCACCAGTGATTTGCAGACTAGCGGCACAGATACGCAGTATTTT
CATSDLQTSGTDTQYF
>15|TRBV7-2|-|TRBD2|TRBJ2-1
TGTGCCAGCAGCCCCTACGGGGGGTCCTACAATGAGCAGTTCTTC
CASSPYGGSYNEQFF
>14|TRBV11-1|-|TRBD1|TRBJ2-3
TGTGCCAGCAGCTCGGACAGGGGGTGGGATACGCAGTATTTT
CASSSDRGWDTQYF
>15|TRBV5-4|-|TRBD1|TRBJ2-3
TGTGCCAGCAGACTGGACAGGTCTAGCACAGATACGCAGTATTTT
CASRLDRSSTDTQYF
>13|TRBV5-6|-|-|TRBJ1-6
TGTGCCAGCAGCTTGTGGCGGAACTCACCCCTCCACTTT
CASSLWRNSPLHF
>12|TRBV2|few|-|TRBJ1-6
TGTGCCAGCAGAACAGGGAGTAGGCCCCTCCACTTT
CASRTGSRPLHF
>15|TRBV20-1|-|-|TRBJ2-1
TGCAGTGCTAGAGATGGGGCGGGGGCCATCAATGAGCAGTTCTTC
CSARDGAGAINEQFF
>15|TRBV20-1|few|-|TRBJ1-6
TGCAGTGCTAGAGTCGAGGGAACTGCGGGTTCACCCCTCCACTTT
CSARVEGTAGSPLHF
>14|TRBV6-2/TRBV6-3|many|-|TRBJ2-7
TGTGCCAGCAGTTACGAATGGGGGGGCAACGAGCAGTACTTC
CASSYEWGGNEQYF
>16|TRBV4-1|many|-|TRBJ1-1
TGCGCCAGCAGCCAAGATAACAGGCCCACGAACACTGAAGCTTTCTTT
CASSQDNRPTNTEAFF